The sequence of this T cell receptor beta chain was determined in a study of T cell responses to AZD1222 COVID-19 vaccine. Assay used: immunoSEQ multiplex PCR; TCRdb lists only in-frame clones, some missing. The sample carries some 96,000 clones, approximately 90% recorded once. This clone appeared once. What it binds is not known. Findings and caveats of the study: At study baseline, merely five or six AZD1222 recipients were seropositive. Reports indicate that nearly half of spike-specific TCRs are directed at unmutated variant regions. Dominant at 160-218 and 743-854, vaccine-associated CD4 TCRs also spanned spike.

V shed 4 bases and J shed 8 bases, with 23 bases lying between them. This CDR3 comprises 16 residues. Germline V lookup: CDR1 MNHEY, CDR2 SVGAGI. This receptor was identified in an adult in good health. The material sequenced was peripheral blood, taken on day 0 of AZD1222 vaccination. This chain links TRBV6-5 with TRBJ1-1; D might be TRBD1 (6 bases). In DNA, the CDR3 is TGTGCCAGCAGTTCCCCCCGCGGGGGGGCTATCGGCGAAGCTTTCTTT. Translating gives CASSSPRGGAIGEAFF.